This T cell receptor (beta chain) was documented in a study of cytomegalovirus exposure and HLA in healthy donors. V lost 1 base and J 4 bases, leaving 19 bases between the germline ends. This CDR3 contains 17 residues. Germline CDR1 MGHRA, CDR2 YSYEKL. The assay was immunoSEQ multiplex PCR, and TCRdb's table has in-frame clones only and misses some. The sample lists about 220,000 clones, approximately 90% occurring once. The chain recombines TRBV4-1 with TRBJ1-2; D is possibly TRBD1 (5 bases). This receptor was taken from a woman aged 18-35 years in good health and CMV-seronegative. Sequencing was performed on PBMCs. CDR3 protein: CASSQGPQEGSGYGYTF. The DNA of the CDR3 is TGCGCCAGCAGCCAAGGACCCCAGGAGGGGTCTGGCTATGGCTACACCTTC.